A selection of T cell receptor beta chains follows, all from one sample in a study of beta chain features in type 1 diabetes. The method was immunoSEQ multiplex PCR; TCRdb's version includes in-frame clones alone and lacks a portion of them. The table lists around 500,000 clones, 30% of them singletons. The sequencing input was naive CD4+ T cells from blood. Receptors were obtained from a man aged 18 to 29 in good health. Both conserved end residues are part of each CDR3. The D gene is left open where the match is weak. Not all rows give a size; the values are once, few, many and, for expanded clones, a class.

DNA	CDR3	D	J	V	size
TGTGCCAGCAGCTTAGCCCAAGAGACCCAGTACTTC	CASSLAQETQYF	NA	TRBJ2-5	TRBV7-8	NA
TGTGCCAGCAGTGAGACAGTTAACACCGGGGAGCTGTTTTTT	CASSETVNTGELFF	NA	TRBJ2-2	TRBV7-2	NA
TGTGCCAGCAGTCCGACAGGGGTTGACACTGAAGCTTTCTTT	CASSPTGVDTEAFF	TRBD1	TRBJ1-1	TRBV6-5	NA
TGCAGCGCCGTGAACCGGGACGGCGAAGCTTTCTTT	CSAVNRDGEAFF	NA	TRBJ1-1	TRBV29-1	few
TGTGCCAGCAGCCTAAACGGGGATACGCAGTATTTT	CASSLNGDTQYF	NA	TRBJ2-3	TRBV7-9	few
TGCAGCGTTGAGGTCATGCCCCGCGCACTGTTTTTT	CSVEVMPRALFF	NA	TRBJ1-4	TRBV29-1	NA
TGTGCCAGCAGCCTTGGGGGATTCAATCAGCCCCAGCATTTT	CASSLGGFNQPQHF	NA	TRBJ1-5	TRBV7-9	NA
TGTGCCAGCAGTGAAAGGGACCTAAACGCTGGGAACATTCAGTACTTC	CASSERDLNAGNIQYF	NA	TRBJ2-4	TRBV25-1	few
TGTGCCAGCAGCTTAGACAGGGGCCATGGCTACACCTTC	CASSLDRGHGYTF	TRBD1	TRBJ1-2	TRBV7-8	NA
TGTGCCTGGAGTGTACTGGTTACTAGCTACGAGCAGTACTTC	CAWSVLVTSYEQYF	NA	TRBJ2-7	TRBV30	NA
TGTGCCAGCAGCGCTTCTCAGGGTGTGAGGGGCTACACCTTC	CASSASQGVRGYTF	NA	TRBJ1-2	TRBV27	few
TGTGCCAGCGGGACTATCGGGGATACGCAGTATTTT	CASGTIGDTQYF	TRBD2	TRBJ2-3	TRBV2	NA
TGTGCCTGGAGTACCCGGGCGGGGTACGAGCAGTACTTC	CAWSTRAGYEQYF	NA	TRBJ2-7	TRBV30	NA
TGCGCCAGCAGCTTTACAAGGCAAGAGACCCAGTACTTC	CASSFTRQETQYF	NA	TRBJ2-5	TRBV5-1	NA
TGTGCCAGCTCACCGGACAGGGTCACTGAAGCTTTCTTT	CASSPDRVTEAFF	TRBD1	TRBJ1-1	TRBV18	few
TGTGCCTGGAGCCGGGACAGGGGAGTCTACGAGCAGTACTTC	CAWSRDRGVYEQYF	TRBD1	TRBJ2-7	TRBV30	NA
TGTGCCAGCAGAGCGTCGGATGAGCAGTTCTTC	CASRASDEQFF	NA	TRBJ2-1	TRBV6-5	NA
TGTGCCAGCAGCGTAGGGGGCGGCTACAATGAGCAGTTCTTC	CASSVGGGYNEQFF	NA	TRBJ2-1	TRBV9	few
TGCGCCAGCAGCTTGATGGGATCCTACGAGCAGTACTTC	CASSLMGSYEQYF	NA	TRBJ2-7	TRBV5-1	NA
TGTGCCATCAGTCCCTCGACAGGGACGGGCGAGCAGTACTTC	CAISPSTGTGEQYF	TRBD1	TRBJ2-7	TRBV10-3	few
TGTGCCAGCTCACCACCCTCGGTAGATACGCAGTATTTT	CASSPPSVDTQYF	NA	TRBJ2-3	TRBV18	few
TGTGCCTGGAGTATCCGGGGAGAGACCCAGTACTTC	CAWSIRGETQYF	NA	TRBJ2-5	TRBV30	NA
TGTGCCAGTAGTCGGACAGGGGGAGACACAGATACGCAGTATTTT	CASSRTGGDTDTQYF	TRBD1	TRBJ2-3	TRBV19	NA
TGTGCCAGCAGTTTTCTCCCGGGCAATGAGCAGTTCTTC	CASSFLPGNEQFF	NA	TRBJ2-1	TRBV28	few
TGTGCCAGCAGTCGTCCCGGGACTAGCGGGAGCATCGGGGAGCTGTTTTTT	CASSRPGTSGSIGELFF	TRBD2	TRBJ2-2	TRBV28	few
TGTGCCAGCTCACCATTTTCAGGTATAAGCTCCTACGAGCAGTACTTC	CASSPFSGISSYEQYF	NA	TRBJ2-7	TRBV18	NA
TGCGCCAGCAGAGCGGTCTCCTCCTACAATGAGCAGTTCTTC	CASRAVSSYNEQFF	NA	TRBJ2-1	TRBV10-2	NA
TGTGCCTGGACCATCGGACAAAGAGCTTTCTTT	CAWTIGQRAFF	NA	TRBJ1-1	TRBV30	NA
TGTGCCAGCAGCTTAGGAACGTCCCCAGCGGGAGTATGGAATGAGCAGTTCTTC	CASSLGTSPAGVWNEQFF	TRBD2	TRBJ2-1	TRBV7-9	few
TGCAGCGTCCCGAGGGACTCCGCCGCCTATGGCTACACCTTC	CSVPRDSAAYGYTF	NA	TRBJ1-2	TRBV29-1	NA
TGCGCCAGCAGATATGAGGATCAAGAGACCCAGTACTTC	CASRYEDQETQYF	NA	TRBJ2-5	TRBV5-1	NA
TGCGCCAGCAGTTCCGGGACAGGGGTATATGCTTTCTTT	CASSSGTGVYAFF	TRBD1	TRBJ1-1	TRBV5-1	NA
TGTGCCAGCAGCCGACGGGACCGGGCATCGGGCACAGATACGCAGTATTTT	CASSRRDRASGTDTQYF	NA	TRBJ2-3	TRBV7-2	few
TGTGCCAGCTCACCCCCGGGGGGGACCCCTCAGCCCCAGCATTTT	CASSPPGGTPQPQHF	NA	TRBJ1-5	TRBV18	few
TGTGCCAGCGGCCCCGAGGGCGCAGATACGCAGTATTTT	CASGPEGADTQYF	NA	TRBJ2-3	TRBV25-1	NA
TGTGCCAGCAGTCCGGACAGGGAAAGAAACATTCAGTACTTC	CASSPDRERNIQYF	TRBD1	TRBJ2-4	TRBV27	once
TGTGCCTGGAGTCCAGCGAGCGTGCAGTACTTC	CAWSPASVQYF	NA	TRBJ2-7	TRBV30	few
TGTGCCATCGGGGGGGCCCTTAACATGAACACTGAAGCTTTCTTT	CAIGGALNMNTEAFF	NA	TRBJ1-1	TRBV10-3	few
TGTGCCAGCAACAAGGGACTAGCGGGAGTCAATGAGCAGTTCTTC	CASNKGLAGVNEQFF	TRBD2	TRBJ2-1	TRBV6-5	NA
TGTGCCAGCAGCCAAGCCGCTCCGGACAGCTCCTACGAGCAGTACTTC	CASSQAAPDSSYEQYF	NA	TRBJ2-7	TRBV4-2	NA
TGCAGCGGCACTCGGACAGGGAGTACCGGGGAGCTGTTTTTT	CSGTRTGSTGELFF	TRBD1	TRBJ2-2	TRBV29-1	few
TGTGCCAGCAGCTTAGCTCTCTCCTCCTACGAGCAGTACTTC	CASSLALSSYEQYF	NA	TRBJ2-7	TRBV7-2	NA
TGTGCCTGGAGTTTCGGGGCGGTAGCTTTCTTT	CAWSFGAVAFF	NA	TRBJ1-1	TRBV30	few
TGTGCCAGCAGCGTAGTCGAGAACACCGGGGAGCTGTTTTTT	CASSVVENTGELFF	NA	TRBJ2-2	TRBV9	few
TGTGCCAGCATTGAATATGCAAGCGGAGCGACAGATACGCAGTATTTT	CASIEYASGATDTQYF	NA	TRBJ2-3	TRBV25-1	NA
TGTGCCAGCAGCGCGCGGACAACTGAAAAACTGTTTTTT	CASSARTTEKLFF	NA	TRBJ1-4	TRBV7-2	few
TGTGCCAGCAGCTCAGGGAGAACTCGATCGACCTACGAGCAGTACTTC	CASSSGRTRSTYEQYF	NA	TRBJ2-7	TRBV5-4	NA
TGTGCCAGCAGCTACACCTATGGCTACACCTTC	CASSYTYGYTF	NA	TRBJ1-2	TRBV28	many
TGTGCCAGTACTACCCCTAGCAATCAGCCCCAGCATTTT	CASTTPSNQPQHF	NA	TRBJ1-5	TRBV19	NA
TGCAGCGCCATGGGGGATATCTCTGGAAACACCATATATTTT	CSAMGDISGNTIYF	NA	TRBJ1-3	TRBV29-1	NA